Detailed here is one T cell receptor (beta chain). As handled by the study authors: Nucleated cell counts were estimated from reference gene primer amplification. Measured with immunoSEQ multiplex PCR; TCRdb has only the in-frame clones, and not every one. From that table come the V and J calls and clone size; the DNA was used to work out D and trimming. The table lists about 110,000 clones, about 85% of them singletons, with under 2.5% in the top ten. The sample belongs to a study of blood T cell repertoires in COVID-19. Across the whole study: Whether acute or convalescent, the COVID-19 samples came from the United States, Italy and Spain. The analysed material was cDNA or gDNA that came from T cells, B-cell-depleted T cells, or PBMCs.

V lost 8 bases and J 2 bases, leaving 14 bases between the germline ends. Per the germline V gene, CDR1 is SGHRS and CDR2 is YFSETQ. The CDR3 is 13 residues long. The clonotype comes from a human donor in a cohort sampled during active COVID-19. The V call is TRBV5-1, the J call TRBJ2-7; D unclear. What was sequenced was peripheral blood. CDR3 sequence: CASTGSRTYEQYF. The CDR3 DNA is TGCGCCAGTACCGGTTCTAGGACCTACGAGCAGTACTTC.